Each of the 32 T cell receptor beta chains below was sequenced from the same sample in a study of a mutant IDH1 vaccine in newly diagnosed glioma (dated by TCRdb to about 2021). Libraries came from the immunoSEQ multiplex PCR assay. In its TCRdb copy, this immuneACCESS table keeps in-frame sequences only and misses some clones. Where compared with another copy, unresolved V genes explain less than half of these, and the others have no known cause. The sample includes tens of thousands of clones, with more than 65% observed a single time. The leading ten clones occupy about 20% of the sample. In light of the paper, this sample's time point label describes: baseline, week 1 (first vaccination visit). In light of the paper, this sample's treatment or condition label describes: pre-vaccination baseline after standard-of-care therapy. The specimen was PBMCs, collected from a glioma patient treated with radiotherapy, temozolomide or both. The receptors shown here come from a man aged 25-45 years with glioma.

The chain employs TRBV7-9 and TRBJ1-1; 7 nucleotides line up with TRBD1. V lost 5 bases to trimming and J lost 0 bases; unmatched junction nucleotides: 6. This CDR3 contains 15 residues. Germline assignment: CDR1 SEHNR and CDR2 FQNEAQ (reference sequence). The CDR3 sequence: CASSAPGQMNTEAFF. In DNA, the CDR3 is TGTGCCAGCAGCGCCCCGGGACAGATGAACACTGAAGCTTTCTTT.

This chain connects TRBV5-1 to TRBJ2-5; possibly TRBD2 for D (6 bases). The CDR3 is 16 residues long. Trimming pared 0 bases from V and 0 bases from J, leaving 12 bases between. The germline V gene has CDR1 SGHRS and CDR2 YFSETQ. The CDR3 sequence: CASSLVRLANQETQYF. CDR3 in DNA: TGCGCCAGCAGCTTGGTCCGGCTAGCGAACCAAGAGACCCAGTACTTC. Full variable domain (missing parts from reference TRBV5-1 and TRBJ2-5): KAGVTQTPRYLIKTRGQQVTLSCSPISGHRSVSWYQQTPGQGLQFLFEYFSETQRNKGNFPGRFSGRQFSNSRSEMNVSTLELGDSALYLCASSLVRLANQETQYFGPGTRLLVL.

The chain couples TRBV2 to TRBJ2-7; no clear D. Germline CDR1 SNHLY, CDR2 FYNNEI. This CDR3 contains 10 residues. Deletions cut 5 bases from V and 3 bases from J, with 2 bases between. Here the CDR3 reads CASSNYEQYF. The CDR3 DNA sequence: TGTGCCAGCAGTAACTACGAGCAGTACTTC.

This clone has just one count. The V call is TRBV29-1, the J call TRBJ2-4; unclear D gene. Trimming removed 4 bases at V and 0 bases at J, with 7 bases between. Germline V gene sequence: CDR1 SQVTM, CDR2 ANQGSEA. This CDR3 spans 13 amino acids. The CDR3 DNA reads as TGCAGCGTTGTCAGCTTAGCCAAAAACATTCAGTACTTC. Its protein is CSVVSLAKNIQYF.

This clone occurred a few times. The rearrangement links TRBV2 to TRBJ1-1; 8 nucleotides match TRBD1. The V gene end was trimmed by 2 bases and the J gene end by 1 base; junction bases not matched to a gene: 6. Germline CDR1 SNHLY, CDR2 FYNNEI. The CDR3 has 16 amino acids. The CDR3 sequence is CASSEQGAQKNTEAFF. The CDR3 DNA sequence: TGTGCCAGCAGTGAACAGGGGGCGCAGAAGAACACTGAAGCTTTCTTT.

The chain links TRBV28 to TRBJ2-1, with 7 positions matching TRBD1. Germline V gene lookup returns CDR1 MDHEN and CDR2 SYDVKM. V trimming: 5 bases; J trimming: 8 bases; junction bases outside the gene matches: 6. The CDR3 runs to 13 residues. CDR3 sequence reads: CASSPQGWDEQFF. Here the CDR3 DNA reads TGTGCCAGCAGTCCACAGGGGTGGGATGAGCAGTTCTTC.

This clone has just a few counts. This chain links TRBV7-6 with TRBJ1-1; no reliable D call. V shed 2 bases and J shed 5 bases, with 9 bases lying between them. Germline CDR1 SGHVS, CDR2 FNYEAQ. This CDR3 has 13 amino acids. In DNA form, the CDR3 reads TGTGCCAGCAGCTTATCAGTGATTACTGAAGCTTTCTTT. Translation gives CASSLSVITEAFF.

The chain is built from TRBV6-6 and TRBJ2-5, with D possibly TRBD1 on 6 matching bases. CDR1 and CDR2 (germline): MNHNY, SVGAGI (reference sequence). CDR3 length: 15 amino acids. Trimming took off 2 bases at V and 4 bases at J, with 14 bases between the two ends. As DNA, the CDR3 is TGTGCCAGCAGTTACGGCCAGGGGTTACGAGAGACCCAGTACTTC. It translates to CASSYGQGLRETQYF.

The J gene is TRBJ2-5, the V gene TRBV7-8; D possibly corresponds to TRBD2 (6 bases). Germline values: CDR1 SGHVS, CDR2 FQNEAQ. This CDR3 has 16 residues. V was shortened by 4 bases and J by 3 bases, with 18 bases between the two germline ends. DNA for the CDR3: TGTGCCAGCAGCTCCTGGGGCGGGAAGCGGGAAGAGACCCAGTACTTC. Its protein product is CASSSWGGKREETQYF. The whole variable domain, filled in from reference TRBV7-8 and TRBJ2-5, reads GAGVSQSPRYKVAKRGQDVALRCDPISGHVSLFWYQQALGQGPEFLTYFQNEAQLDKSGLPSDRFFAERPEGSVSTLKIQRTQQEDSAVYLCASSSWGGKREETQYFGPGTRLLVL.

The genes are TRBV5-1 and TRBJ2-5; D might be TRBD1 or TRBD2, each matching 5 bases. V was trimmed by 2 bases and J by 4 bases, leaving 12 bases between them. Germline CDR1 and CDR2: SGHRS and YFSETQ. This CDR3 is 14 amino acids long. CDR3 nucleotide sequence: TGCGCCAGCAGCTTCTTTAAGGGGACAGAGACCCAGTACTTC. This gives the protein CASSFFKGTETQYF.

V gene TRBV19 combines with J gene TRBJ2-1, with 10 bases identical to TRBD2. V shed 6 bases and J 5 bases; nucleotides not matched to a gene: 10. The germline V gene encodes CDR1 LNHDA and CDR2 SQIVND (reference sequence). CDR3 length equals 16 residues. DNA for the CDR3: TGTGCCAGTAGCTCACTTCGGAGCGGGGGGGACAATGAGCAGTTCTTC. Translation gives CASSSLRSGGDNEQFF.

The J gene is TRBJ2-7, the V gene TRBV28; D is ambiguous. Germline V gene lookup returns CDR1 MDHEN and CDR2 SYDVKM. The V end was cut by 8 bases, the J end by 2 bases, with 10 bases between. This CDR3 has 12 amino acids. The CDR3 reads CASQRTTYEQYF. CDR3 in DNA: TGTGCCAGCCAGCGTACAACCTACGAGCAGTACTTC. The full variable domain, its missing parts supplied by reference TRBV28 and TRBJ2-7, is DVKVTQSSRYLVKRTGEKVFLECVQDMDHENMFWYRQDPGLGLRLIYFSYDVKMKEKGDIPEGYSVSREKKERFSLILESASTNQTSMYLCASQRTTYEQYFGPGTRLTVT.

V and J are TRBV5-1 and TRBJ2-7; no firm D call. The CDR3 is 12 residues long. V dropped 4 bases and J dropped 5 bases, with 10 bases sitting between them. The germline V gene encodes CDR1 SGHRS and CDR2 YFSETQ. CDR3 region: CASSDQAHEQYF. CDR3 bases: TGCGCCAGCAGCGACCAGGCCCACGAGCAGTACTTC.

This chain uses TRBV6-1 with TRBJ2-3; maybe TRBD2 (5 bases). Germline V gene lookup returns CDR1 MNHNS and CDR2 SASEGT. V shed 2 bases and J shed 5 bases, with 8 bases lying between them. The CDR3 contains 13 residues. CDR3 bases: TGTGCCAGCAGTGAAAGCGGAGTAGATACGCAGTATTTT. Residues: CASSESGVDTQYF.

This clone showed up just a few times. J is TRBJ1-5 and V is TRBV6-5, with 10 bases lining up with TRBD1. V lost 4 bases and J lost 8; bases outside the gene matches: 11. The germline V gene has CDR1 MNHEY and CDR2 SVGAGI. The CDR3 extends over 16 amino acids. This CDR3 is CASSSFPGQGYEPQHF. In nucleotides, the CDR3 is TGTGCCAGCAGTTCTTTTCCGGGACAGGGGTACGAGCCCCAGCATTTT.

The rearrangement uses TRBV5-6 and TRBJ2-2; 7 nucleotides line up with TRBD2. After removal of 4 bases from V and 7 bases from J, the junction contained 10 bases not matched to a gene. CDR1 SGHDT and CDR2 YYEEEE come from the germline V gene. The CDR3 length is 15 residues. CDR3: CASSPGRGEGGELFF. The DNA for the CDR3 is TGTGCCAGCAGCCCCGGGCGCGGGGAGGGCGGGGAGCTGTTTTTT.

Concerning this clone itself: The junction shows a germline mismatch at one end, possibly a read error. The gene calls are TRBV5-1 and TRBJ2-2; D possibly corresponds to TRBD2 (5 bases). This CDR3 contains 15 residues. The germline gives CDR1 SGHRS, CDR2 YFSETQ. The CDR3 region is CASSLSGRETGELFF. Written as DNA, the CDR3 is TGCGCCAGCAGCTTAAGTGGCCGAGAGACCGGGGAGTTGTTTTTT.

This sequence joins TRBV7-9 and TRBJ1-1; D is unclear. The CDR3 is made up of 13 amino acids. Germline loops: CDR1 SEHNR, CDR2 FQNEAQ (reference sequence). V was cut by 6 bases and J by 6 bases, with 14 bases left in between. DNA of the CDR3: TGTGCCAGCAGGCCTCAAGTTAGCGCTGAAGCTTTCTTT. Residues: CASRPQVSAEAFF.

The chain uses TRBV30 and TRBJ2-1; unclear D gene. Trimming removed 0 bases at V and 3 bases at J, with 3 bases between. Germline V gives CDR1 GTSNPN, CDR2 SVGIG (reference sequence). The length of the CDR3 is 12 residues. The chain's CDR3 is CAWSVGYNEQFF. CDR3 nucleotide sequence: TGTGCCTGGAGTGTGGGCTACAATGAGCAGTTCTTC.

This sequence joins TRBV9 and TRBJ2-1; possibly TRBD1 for D (6 bases). Looked up from germline, CDR1 is SGDLS and CDR2 is YYNGEE. The CDR3 runs 16 residues. Deletions cut 4 bases from V and 5 bases from J, with 19 bases between. The DNA of the CDR3 is TGTGCCAGCAGCCGCTGGACAGCAAGTAAAAACAATGAGCAGTTCTTC. This gives the protein CASSRWTASKNNEQFF.

The V call is TRBV30, the J call TRBJ1-4; D is possibly TRBD1 (5 bases). Per germline, CDR1 GTSNPN and CDR2 SVGIG (reference sequence). This CDR3 has 16 amino acids. The V and J ends lost 0 bases and 0 bases respectively, with 11 bases between them. This chain's CDR3 is CAWSVGARTTNEKLFF. The CDR3 DNA reads as TGTGCCTGGAGTGTAGGGGCCAGGACAACTAATGAAAAACTGTTTTTT.

This chain links TRBV19 with TRBJ2-7; D is unclear. The CDR3 covers 14 residues. The V end was cut by 6 bases, the J end by 4 bases, with 16 bases between. Germline assignment: CDR1 LNHDA and CDR2 SQIVND (reference sequence). This chain's CDR3 is CASSGSPREYEQYF. CDR3 DNA sequence: TGTGCCAGTAGCGGGTCACCCAGAGAGTACGAGCAGTACTTC.

In its sample, this clone was seen a few times. The chain uses TRBV5-1 and TRBJ2-7, with TRBD2 matching 7 bases. V was pared by 0 bases and J by 6 bases, with 9 bases of the junction left unmatched. The CDR3 runs 15 residues. Germline-derived CDR1 and CDR2 are SGHRS and YFSETQ. The CDR3 nucleotides are TGCGCCAGCAGCTTGGTTCCCGCGGGAGAGGGCGAGCAGTACTTC. Its translation is CASSLVPAGEGEQYF.

The CDR3 region is CASSLGEAGELFF. CDR3 sequence (DNA): TGTGCCAGCAGCTTAGGAGAGGCCGGGGAGCTGTTTTTT. V is TRBV7-7 and J is TRBJ2-2; D remains ambiguous. The germline V gene encodes CDR1 SSHAT and CDR2 FNYEAQ (reference sequence). V gave up 1 base and J gave up 6 bases, with 6 bases separating them. CDR3 length: 13 amino acids.

The rearrangement joins TRBV7-2 to TRBJ2-2, with unresolved D. V was clipped by 5 bases and J by 6 bases, with 7 bases between them. The CDR3 sequence is 12 residues long. From germline, CDR1 is SGHTA and CDR2 FQGNSA. The CDR3 region is CASSPRAGELFF. As DNA, the CDR3 is TGTGCCAGCAGCCCAAGAGCCGGGGAGCTGTTTTTT.

The chain employs TRBV30 and TRBJ1-2; TRBD1 matches 10 bases. V gave up 0 bases and J gave up 8 bases; unmatched junction bases: 3. This CDR3 has 13 residues. Germline CDR1 GTSNPN, CDR2 SVGIG (reference sequence). DNA of the CDR3: TGTGCCTGGAGTGTTGGACAGGGGGACGGCTACACCTTC. Amino acids: CAWSVGQGDGYTF.

The CDR3: CASSIFGTGVVGTQYF. CDR3 DNA sequence: TGTGCCAGTAGTATATTCGGGACAGGGGTAGTCGGGACCCAGTACTTC. The gene calls are TRBV19 and TRBJ2-5; TRBD1 matches 10 bases. Germline trimming cut 2 bases from V and 7 bases from J; bases unmatched to any gene: 10. This CDR3 has 16 residues. Germline loops: CDR1 LNHDA, CDR2 SQIVND (reference sequence). The variable domain in full, with the rest retrieved from reference TRBV19 and TRBJ2-5, is DGGITQSPKYLFRKEGQNVTLSCEQNLNHDAMYWYRQDPGQGLRLIYYSQIVNDFQKGDIAEGYSVSREKKESFPLTVTSAQKNPTAFYLCASSIFGTGVVGTQYFGPGTRLLVL.

This chain uses TRBV30 with TRBJ2-7, with TRBD1 matching 8 bases. The V gene end was trimmed by 3 bases and the J gene end by 3 bases; junction bases not matched to a gene: 7. In germline, CDR1 is GTSNPN, CDR2 SVGIG (reference sequence). The CDR3 length is 14 residues. The CDR3 sequence is CAWRAGTGIYEQYF. The DNA for the CDR3 is TGTGCCTGGAGGGCCGGGACAGGTATCTACGAGCAGTACTTC. Full variable domain (rest looked up from reference TRBV30 and TRBJ2-7): SQTIHQWPATLVQPVGSPLSLECTVEGTSNPNLYWYRQAAGRGLQLLFYSVGIGQISSEVPQNLSASRPQDRQFILSSKKLLLSDSGFYLCAWRAGTGIYEQYFGPGTRLTVT.

This clone was seen once. The chain links TRBV9 to TRBJ2-1; 9 positions agree with TRBD2. Germline lookup yields CDR1 SGDLS and CDR2 YYNGEE. V lost 4 bases and J lost 3; bases outside the gene matches: 8. The length of the CDR3 is 16 residues. The CDR3 here is CASSSLAGAYYNEQFF. The CDR3 DNA reads as TGTGCCAGCAGCAGCTTAGCGGGAGCGTACTACAATGAGCAGTTCTTC.

The chain joins TRBV12-5 to TRBJ1-1; D unclear. The CDR3 consists of 12 residues. The V gene's germline CDR1 is LGHNT and CDR2 FRNRAP. V gave up 3 bases and J gave up 6 bases, with 8 bases separating them. This chain's CDR3 is CASGLIGSEAFF. In DNA, the CDR3 is TGTGCTAGTGGTTTAATAGGTTCTGAAGCTTTCTTT.

This clone was observed a single time. The CDR3 loop is CASSRRQGDPNEKLFF. CDR3 nucleotide sequence: TGTGCCAGTAGTAGACGACAGGGGGACCCTAATGAAAAACTGTTTTTT. The gene calls are TRBV19 and TRBJ1-4; the match to TRBD1 covers 9 bases. CDR3 length equals 16 residues. J gave up 3 bases and V 4 bases, and 6 bases lay outside the gene matches. From germline, CDR1 is LNHDA and CDR2 SQIVND (reference sequence).

The CDR3, as DNA: TGCAGCGTTGTGGTCTCCTACAATGAGCAGTTCTTC. This encodes CSVVVSYNEQFF. This rearrangement joins TRBV29-1 to TRBJ2-1; the D is unclear. Per germline, CDR1 SQVTM and CDR2 ANQGSEA. The germline V and J ends were trimmed by 4 bases and 0 bases, with 4 bases remaining between them. CDR3 length: 12 amino acids.